The 10 T cell receptor beta chains below were found in one sample sequenced in a study of T cells in Graves' hyperthyroidism and ophthalmopathy. RNA transcripts were the template for amplifying TCR beta CDR3 regions. When the TCR CDR3 underwent first-round RT-PCR, the HTBI primer set was used. TCRdb processed the multiplex PCR reads anew with MiXCR; each CDR3 protein has one entry. The sample records fewer than 650,000 distinct CDR3 sequences, around 13% being singletons. Sample: blood. The receptors derive from a woman in her 30s with Graves' hyperthyroidism that later progressed to Graves' ophthalmopathy.

The table lists this clonotype with many counts. This rearrangement joins TRBV29-1 to TRBJ2-6, with TRBD1 identical over 7 bases. The V gene end was trimmed by 3 bases and the J gene end by 0 bases; junction bases not matched to a gene: 5. Germline loops: CDR1 SQVTM, CDR2 ANQGSEA. This CDR3 has 16 residues. CDR3 region: CSVEDRSISGANVLTF. The DNA for the CDR3 is TGCAGCGTTGAGGACAGGTCAATCTCTGGGGCCAACGTCCTGACTTTC.

In this sample, this clonotype turned up many times. This rearrangement joins TRBV19 to TRBJ1-6, with 9 bases identical to TRBD1. The J segment lost 5 bases and the V segment lost 5 bases, leaving 7 bases of the junction unmatched. The CDR3 covers 16 residues. Germline loops: CDR1 LNHDA, CDR2 SQIVND (reference sequence). The CDR3 DNA sequence: TGTGCCAGTAGTTGGCGGACAGGGGATGATAATTCACCCCTCCACTTT. Protein sequence: CASSWRTGDDNSPLHF.

In its sample, this clonotype was seen many times. The rearrangement uses TRBV6-1 and TRBJ1-1, with 7 bases fitting TRBD1. The CDR3 spans 14 residues. CDR1 and CDR2 (germline): MNHNS, SASEGT. The V and J ends lost 3 bases and 6 bases, in that order; junction bases with no gene match: 7. In nucleotides, the CDR3 is TGTGCCAGCAGTGATTACAGGGGTGAGGCTGAAGCTTTCTTT. Translation gives CASSDYRGEAEAFF.

In its sample, this clonotype was seen a few times. This chain joins TRBV11-3 and TRBJ2-1; D may be TRBD2 (5 bases). The CDR3 loop spans 13 amino acids. Per germline, CDR1 SGHNT and CDR2 YENEEA. Trimming cost V 11 bases and J 5 bases, with 16 bases left between them. The CDR3: CACEGGPNNEQFF. The CDR3 bases are TGTGCCTGCGAGGGCGGTCCGAACAATGAGCAGTTCTTC.

This clonotype showed up many times. The chain joins TRBV28 to TRBJ1-5; 9 bases are a match to TRBD1. This CDR3 is built from 18 residues. Germline V gene lookup returns CDR1 MDHEN and CDR2 SYDVKM. V trimming: 5 bases; J trimming: 2 bases; junction bases outside the gene matches: 13. In DNA form, the CDR3 reads TGTGCCAGCAGTCCACTTCCCCGGGACAGGGTGCGCAATCAGCCCCAGCATTTT. Protein: CASSPLPRDRVRNQPQHF.

This clonotype was seen ten or more times. V gene TRBV28 combines with J gene TRBJ2-5; D possibly corresponds to TRBD1 (5 bases). The germline V gene has CDR1 MDHEN and CDR2 SYDVKM. The V end lost 6 bases, the J end lost 5 bases, and 19 bases lay between the germline ends. CDR3 size: 15 residues. In nucleotides, the CDR3 is TGTGCCAGCAGGACTGGCAGGGTCGTGGTTGAGACCCAGTACTTC. Translation gives CASRTGRVVVETQYF.

This clonotype was counted many times. V gene TRBV6-1 combines with J gene TRBJ2-7, with D perhaps matching TRBD2 (5 bases). CDR1 is MNHNS, CDR2 SASEGT, per germline. V lost 6 bases and J lost 3, with 12 bases in between. The CDR3 totals 13 residues. The chain's CDR3 is CASRAEDDYEQYF. DNA for the CDR3: TGTGCCAGCAGGGCGGAGGATGACTACGAGCAGTACTTC.

The table lists this clonotype with many counts. The gene calls are TRBV2 and TRBJ1-5, with 7 positions matching TRBD1. Per germline, CDR1 SNHLY and CDR2 FYNNEI. The CDR3 totals 14 residues. V trimming: 6 bases; J trimming: 0 bases; junction bases outside the gene matches: 2. The CDR3 spells CASRDRFSNQPQHF. The CDR3 DNA reads as TGTGCCAGCAGGGACAGGTTTAGCAATCAGCCCCAGCATTTT.

The chain joins TRBV5-1 to TRBJ2-1, with 7 bases fitting TRBD1. CDR1 and CDR2 (germline): SGHRS, YFSETQ. CDR3 size: 14 residues. V shed 4 bases, J shed 5 bases, and the junction held 6 bases outside the gene matches. DNA of the CDR3: TGCGCCAGCAGCCTCCGGACAGGAGACAATGAGCAGTTCTTC. Protein: CASSLRTGDNEQFF.

This clonotype was seen a few times. This chain links TRBV5-1 with TRBJ2-5, with 9 nucleotides matching TRBD2. CDR1 and CDR2 (germline): SGHRS, YFSETQ. The CDR3 contains 13 residues. V lost 5 bases, J lost 4 bases, and 3 bases stayed unmatched. This chain's CDR3 is CASRASGTETQYF. DNA of the CDR3: TGCGCCAGCAGGGCTAGCGGGACAGAGACCCAGTACTTC.